Here is one T cell receptor (beta chain) with its context. Antigen: not known. The data are from a study of a mutant IDH1 vaccine in newly diagnosed glioma. At the level of the study: Patients' prior therapy spanned radiotherapy, temozolomide, or both; most underwent both.

Germline V gene sequence: CDR1 MNHNS, CDR2 SASEGT. The CDR3 covers 12 residues. Trimming shortened V by 1 base and J by 7 bases, and 5 bases separated the two germline ends. The time point was: baseline, week 1 (first vaccination visit). Regarding treatment: pre-vaccination baseline after standard-of-care therapy. New astrocytomas of WHO grade 3 or 4 that were IDH1-mutant and ATRX-lost were found in the donors. Libraries were prepared by immunoSEQ multiplex PCR; TCRdb keeps only in-frame clonotypes and omits some of them. The data show approximately 70,000 clones, more than 65% seen once. Study results and caveats: Seemingly, top peripheral T cell clonotype changes bore no relation to pseudoprogression.

This receptor was taken from a middle-aged man with glioma. The rearrangement links TRBV6-1 to TRBJ2-1; D not certain. This sample comprised PBMCs, obtained from a glioma patient treated with radiotherapy, temozolomide or both. As DNA, the CDR3 is TGTGCCAGCAGTGAAGGGTGGAATGAGCAGTTCTTC. Its protein product is CASSEGWNEQFF.